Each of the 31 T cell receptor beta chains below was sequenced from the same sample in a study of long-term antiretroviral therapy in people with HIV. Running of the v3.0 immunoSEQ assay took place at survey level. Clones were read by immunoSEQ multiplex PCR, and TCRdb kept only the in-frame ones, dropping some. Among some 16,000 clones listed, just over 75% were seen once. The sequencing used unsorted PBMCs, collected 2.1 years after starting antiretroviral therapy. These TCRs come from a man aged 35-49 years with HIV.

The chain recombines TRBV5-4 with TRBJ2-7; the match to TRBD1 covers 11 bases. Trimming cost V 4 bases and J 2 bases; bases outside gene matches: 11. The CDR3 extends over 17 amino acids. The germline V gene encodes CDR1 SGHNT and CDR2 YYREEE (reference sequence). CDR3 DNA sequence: TGTGCCAGCAGCCGCATGATGGGACAGGGGGTCCCCTACGAGCAGTACTTC. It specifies CASSRMMGQGVPYEQYF.

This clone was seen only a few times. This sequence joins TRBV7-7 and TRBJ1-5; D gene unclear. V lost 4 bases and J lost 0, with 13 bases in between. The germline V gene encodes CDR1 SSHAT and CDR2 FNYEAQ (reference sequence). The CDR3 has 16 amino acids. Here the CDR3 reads CASSSWTVSSNQPQHF. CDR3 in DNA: TGTGCCAGCAGCTCTTGGACTGTCTCTAGCAATCAGCCCCAGCATTTT.

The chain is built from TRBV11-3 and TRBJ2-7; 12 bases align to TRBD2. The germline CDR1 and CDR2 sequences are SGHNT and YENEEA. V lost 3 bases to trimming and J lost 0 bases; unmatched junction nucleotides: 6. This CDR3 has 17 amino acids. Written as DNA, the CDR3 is TGTGCCAGCAGCTTTTCACTAGCGGGGGGAGCCTCCTACGAGCAGTACTTC. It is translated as CASSFSLAGGASYEQYF.

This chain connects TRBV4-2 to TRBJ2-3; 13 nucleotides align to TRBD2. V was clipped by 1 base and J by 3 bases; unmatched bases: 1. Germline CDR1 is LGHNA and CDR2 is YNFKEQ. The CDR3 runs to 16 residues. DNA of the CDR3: TGTGCCAGCAGCCAAGGGGGACTAGCGGGGACAGATACGCAGTATTTT. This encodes CASSQGGLAGTDTQYF.

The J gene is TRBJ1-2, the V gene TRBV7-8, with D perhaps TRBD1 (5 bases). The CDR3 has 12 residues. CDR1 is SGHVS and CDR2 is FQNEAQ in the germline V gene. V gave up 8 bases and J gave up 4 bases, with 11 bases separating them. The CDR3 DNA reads TGTGCCAGCGGGGGGGAAGGCTATGGCTACACCTTC. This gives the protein CASGGEGYGYTF. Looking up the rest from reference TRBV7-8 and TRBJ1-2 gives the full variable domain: GAGVSQSPRYKVAKRGQDVALRCDPISGHVSLFWYQQALGQGPEFLTYFQNEAQLDKSGLPSDRFFAERPEGSVSTLKIQRTQQEDSAVYLCASGGEGYGYTFGSGTRLTVV.

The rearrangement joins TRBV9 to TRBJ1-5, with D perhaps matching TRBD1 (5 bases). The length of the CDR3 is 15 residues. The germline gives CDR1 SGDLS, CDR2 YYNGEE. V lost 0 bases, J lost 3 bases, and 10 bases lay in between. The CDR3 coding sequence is TGTGCCAGCAGCGTAGAGGGGCAGAACAATCAGCCCCAGCATTTT. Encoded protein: CASSVEGQNNQPQHF.

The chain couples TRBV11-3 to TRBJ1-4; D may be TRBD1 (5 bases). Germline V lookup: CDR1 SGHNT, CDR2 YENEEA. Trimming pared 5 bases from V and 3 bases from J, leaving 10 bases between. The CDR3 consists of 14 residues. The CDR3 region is CASSRGSSNEKLFF. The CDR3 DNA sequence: TGTGCCAGCAGCCGGGGGTCGTCTAATGAAAAACTGTTTTTT.

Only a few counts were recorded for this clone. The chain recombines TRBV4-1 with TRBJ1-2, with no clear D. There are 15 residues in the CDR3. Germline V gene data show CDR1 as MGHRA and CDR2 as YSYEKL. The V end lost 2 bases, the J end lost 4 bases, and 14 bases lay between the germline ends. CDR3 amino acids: CASSQPEWSGYGYTF. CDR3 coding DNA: TGCGCCAGCAGCCAACCTGAGTGGAGCGGCTATGGCTACACCTTC.

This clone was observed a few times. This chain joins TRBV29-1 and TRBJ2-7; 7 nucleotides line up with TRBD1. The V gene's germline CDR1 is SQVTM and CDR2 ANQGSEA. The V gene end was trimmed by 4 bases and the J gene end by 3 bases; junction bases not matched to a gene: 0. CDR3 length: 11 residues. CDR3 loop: CSVGDSYEQYF. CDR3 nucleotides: TGCAGCGTTGGGGACAGCTACGAGCAGTACTTC.

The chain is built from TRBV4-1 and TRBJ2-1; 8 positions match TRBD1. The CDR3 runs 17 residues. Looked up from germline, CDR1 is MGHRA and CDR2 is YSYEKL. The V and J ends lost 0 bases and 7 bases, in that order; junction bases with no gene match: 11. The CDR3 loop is CASSQDYGAGGRNEQFF. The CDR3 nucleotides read TGCGCCAGCAGCCAAGATTATGGGGCAGGGGGCCGGAATGAGCAGTTCTTC.

The CDR3 is CASSSLDGYNSPLHF. The CDR3 DNA sequence: TGTGCCAGCAGTTCCCTGGACGGTTATAATTCACCCCTCCACTTT. This chain links TRBV6-5 with TRBJ1-6; D unclear. Germline V gene sequence: CDR1 MNHEY, CDR2 SVGAGI. Trimming pared 4 bases from V and 4 bases from J, leaving 11 bases between. CDR3 length: 15 residues.

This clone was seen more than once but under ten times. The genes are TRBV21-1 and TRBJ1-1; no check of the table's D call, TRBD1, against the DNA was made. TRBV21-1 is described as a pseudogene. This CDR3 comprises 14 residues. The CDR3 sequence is CATHQVRKHTEAFF. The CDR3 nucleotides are TGTGCCACCCACCAGGTAAGAAAACACACTGAAGCTTTCTTT.

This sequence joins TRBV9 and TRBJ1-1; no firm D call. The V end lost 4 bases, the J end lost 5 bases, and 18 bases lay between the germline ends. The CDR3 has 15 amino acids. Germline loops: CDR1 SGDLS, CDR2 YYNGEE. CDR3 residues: CASSFDWVPGTEAFF. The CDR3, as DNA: TGTGCCAGCAGCTTCGATTGGGTCCCGGGAACTGAAGCTTTCTTT.

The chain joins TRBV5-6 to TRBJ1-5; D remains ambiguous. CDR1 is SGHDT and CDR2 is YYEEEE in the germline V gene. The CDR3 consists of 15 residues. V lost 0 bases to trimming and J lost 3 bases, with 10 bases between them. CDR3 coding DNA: TGTGCCAGCAGCTTGGGGTCAGGATCCAATCAGCCCCAGCATTTT. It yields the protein CASSLGSGSNQPQHF.

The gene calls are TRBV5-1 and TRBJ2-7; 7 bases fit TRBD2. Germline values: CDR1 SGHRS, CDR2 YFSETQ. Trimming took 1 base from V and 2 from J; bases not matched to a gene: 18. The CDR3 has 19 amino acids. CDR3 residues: CASSLLPNFGGGNTYEQYF. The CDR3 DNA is TGCGCCAGCAGCTTGTTGCCCAACTTCGGCGGGGGTAACACCTACGAGCAGTACTTC.

CDR3: CASSEDGAGELFF. The CDR3 DNA reads as TGTGCCAGCAGCGAGGACGGGGCCGGGGAGCTGTTTTTT. The chain has TRBV7-9 and TRBJ2-2, with D possibly being TRBD2 (5 bases). The CDR3 has 13 amino acids. The germline V and J ends were trimmed by 5 bases and 6 bases, with 10 bases remaining between them. The germline gives CDR1 SEHNR, CDR2 FQNEAQ (reference sequence).

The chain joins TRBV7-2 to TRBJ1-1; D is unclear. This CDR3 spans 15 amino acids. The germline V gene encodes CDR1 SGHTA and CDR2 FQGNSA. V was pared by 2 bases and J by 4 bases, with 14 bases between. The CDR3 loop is CASSLLSRVSTEAFF. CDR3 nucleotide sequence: TGTGCCAGCAGCTTATTGTCGAGGGTAAGCACTGAAGCTTTCTTT.

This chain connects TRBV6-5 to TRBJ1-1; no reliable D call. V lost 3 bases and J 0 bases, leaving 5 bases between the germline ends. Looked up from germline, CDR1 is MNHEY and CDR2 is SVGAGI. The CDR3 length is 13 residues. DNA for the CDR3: TGTGCCAGCAGTTATTCGATGAACACTGAAGCTTTCTTT. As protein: CASSYSMNTEAFF.

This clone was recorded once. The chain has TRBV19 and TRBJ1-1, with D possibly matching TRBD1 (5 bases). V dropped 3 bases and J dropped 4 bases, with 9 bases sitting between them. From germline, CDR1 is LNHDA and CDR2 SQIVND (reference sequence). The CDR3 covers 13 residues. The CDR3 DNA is TGTGCCAGTAGTATCTGGGGGTCCACTGAAGCTTTCTTT. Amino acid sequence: CASSIWGSTEAFF.

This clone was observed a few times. CDR3 loop: CAWSGGRGSDGYTF. CDR3 DNA: TGTGCCTGGAGTGGAGGGCGGGGGTCCGATGGCTACACCTTC. This chain joins TRBV30 and TRBJ1-2, with a weak D call TRBD1 (5 bases). Trimming removed 1 base at V and 6 bases at J, with 15 bases between. CDR3 length: 14 amino acids. CDR1 and CDR2 from the germline V gene are GTSNPN and SVGIG (reference sequence).

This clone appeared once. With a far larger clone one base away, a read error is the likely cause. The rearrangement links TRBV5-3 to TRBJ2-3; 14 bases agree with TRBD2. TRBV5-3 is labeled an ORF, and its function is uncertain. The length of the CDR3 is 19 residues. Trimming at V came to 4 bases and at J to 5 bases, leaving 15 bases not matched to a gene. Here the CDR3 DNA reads TGTGCCAGAAGCCCCGGACTAGCGGGGGGTGCCGGGCGGCTAGATACGCAGTATTTT. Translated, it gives CARSPGLAGGAGRLDTQYF.

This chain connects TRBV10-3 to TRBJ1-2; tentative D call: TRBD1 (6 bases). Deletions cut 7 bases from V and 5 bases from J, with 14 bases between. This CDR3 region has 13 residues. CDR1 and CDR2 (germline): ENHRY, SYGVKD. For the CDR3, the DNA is TGTGCCATCAAGGCAGGGGTTTGGTATGGCTACACCTTC. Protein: CAIKAGVWYGYTF.

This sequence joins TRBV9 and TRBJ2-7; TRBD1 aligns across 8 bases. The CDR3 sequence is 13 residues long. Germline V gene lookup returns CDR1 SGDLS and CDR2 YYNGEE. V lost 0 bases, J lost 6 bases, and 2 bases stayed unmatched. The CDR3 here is CASSVGTGSEQYF. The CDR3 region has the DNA TGTGCCAGCAGCGTAGGGACAGGGTCCGAGCAGTACTTC.

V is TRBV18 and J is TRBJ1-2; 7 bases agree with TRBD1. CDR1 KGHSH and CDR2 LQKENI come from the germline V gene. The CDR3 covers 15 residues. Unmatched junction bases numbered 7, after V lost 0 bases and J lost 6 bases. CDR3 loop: CASSPPTGQVHGYTF. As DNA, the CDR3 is TGTGCCAGCTCACCACCAACCGGACAGGTCCATGGCTACACCTTC.

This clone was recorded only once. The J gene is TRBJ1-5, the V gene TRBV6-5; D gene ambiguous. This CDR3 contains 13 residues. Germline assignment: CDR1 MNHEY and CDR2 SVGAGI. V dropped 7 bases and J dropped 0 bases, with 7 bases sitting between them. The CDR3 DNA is TGTGCCAGCACCTCGGATAGCAATCAGCCCCAGCATTTT. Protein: CASTSDSNQPQHF.

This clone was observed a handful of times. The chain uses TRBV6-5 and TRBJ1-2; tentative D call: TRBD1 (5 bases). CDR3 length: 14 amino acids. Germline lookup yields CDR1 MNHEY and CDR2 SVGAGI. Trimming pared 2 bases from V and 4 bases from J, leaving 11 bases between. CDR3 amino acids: CASSYREGIYGYTF. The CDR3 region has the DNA TGTGCCAGCAGTTACCGGGAGGGGATCTATGGCTACACCTTC.

The CDR3 region is CASSLDGNMGEQYF. CDR3 DNA sequence: TGTGCCAGCAGCTTAGATGGTAATATGGGCGAGCAGTACTTC. This chain links TRBV13 with TRBJ2-7; D not resolved. CDR1 is PRHDT and CDR2 is FYEKMQ in the germline V gene (reference sequence). V shed 1 base and J shed 6 bases, with 13 bases lying between them. This CDR3 is built from 14 residues. Combining the CDR3 with reference TRBV13 and TRBJ2-7 gives the whole variable domain AAGVIQSPRHLIKEKRETATLKCYPIPRHDTVYWYQQGPGQDPQFLISFYEKMQSDKGSIPDRFSAQQFSDYHSELNMSSLELGDSALYFCASSLDGNMGEQYFGPGTRLTVT.

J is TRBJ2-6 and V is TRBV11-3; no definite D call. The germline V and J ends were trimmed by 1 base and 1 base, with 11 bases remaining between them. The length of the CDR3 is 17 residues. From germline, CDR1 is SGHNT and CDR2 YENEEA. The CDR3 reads CASSLGPIVSGANVLTF. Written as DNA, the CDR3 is TGTGCCAGCAGCTTAGGGCCAATAGTATCTGGGGCCAACGTCCTGACTTTC.

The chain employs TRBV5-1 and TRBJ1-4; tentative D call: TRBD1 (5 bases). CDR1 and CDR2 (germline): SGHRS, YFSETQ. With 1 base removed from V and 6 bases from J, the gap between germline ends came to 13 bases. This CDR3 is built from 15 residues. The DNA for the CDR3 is TGCGCCAGCAGCTTGCAGGGCGACAGAGATGAAAAACTGTTTTTT. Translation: CASSLQGDRDEKLFF. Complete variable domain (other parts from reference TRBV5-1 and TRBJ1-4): KAGVTQTPRYLIKTRGQQVTLSCSPISGHRSVSWYQQTPGQGLQFLFEYFSETQRNKGNFPGRFSGRQFSNSRSEMNVSTLELGDSALYLCASSLQGDRDEKLFFGSGTQLSVL.

CDR3 sequence (DNA): TGTGCCAGCAGCCCCCGGGAGGGGCTAGGCTATGGCTACACCTTC. Amino acid sequence: CASSPREGLGYGYTF. This chain uses TRBV7-9 with TRBJ1-2; D might be TRBD1 (5 bases). Per the germline V gene, CDR1 is SEHNR and CDR2 is FQNEAQ (reference sequence). Trimming removed 5 bases from V and 4 bases from J, with 17 bases in between. The CDR3 has 15 amino acids.

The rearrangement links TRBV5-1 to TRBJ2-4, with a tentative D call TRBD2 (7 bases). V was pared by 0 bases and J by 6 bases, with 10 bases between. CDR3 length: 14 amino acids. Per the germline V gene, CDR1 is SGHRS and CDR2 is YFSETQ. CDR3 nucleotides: TGCGCCAGCAGCTTGGGCGGGGGCGGAAACATTCAGTACTTC. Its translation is CASSLGGGGNIQYF.